The clone carrying this T cell receptor (beta chain) was observed a single time. Its antigen is as yet unknown. This record belongs to a study of cytomegalovirus exposure and HLA in healthy donors. Study outcomes and limitations: Researchers reported in a later analysis that a missense DCLRE1C variant was tied to TCR beta V- and J-gene trimming. Researchers reported from a later analysis that most CMV-associated TCR beta chains appeared HLA-restricted. Information on immune exposure was restricted to one variable (CMV serostatus).

60 Vbeta and 13 Jbeta primers were used in PCR. Clones were sequenced by immunoSEQ multiplex PCR, and TCRdb holds only the in-frame ones, with some missing. Of 55,000 to 75,000 clones in the sample, approximately 80% were seen once. Germline V gives CDR1 MNHNS, CDR2 SASEGT. Trimming cost V 6 bases and J 3 bases; bases outside gene matches: 7. This CDR3 is built from 15 residues. The TCR comes from a girl aged 5-17 years in good health and CMV-seropositive. This chain links TRBV6-1 with TRBJ1-1; 10 bases are shared with TRBD1. The sequenced material came from PBMCs. The CDR3 spells CASRPRTGGYTEAFF. The DNA for the CDR3 is TGTGCCAGCAGACCTCGGACAGGGGGGTACACTGAAGCTTTCTTT.